Following are 13 T cell receptor beta chains from one sample sequenced in a study of T cells in Graves' hyperthyroidism and ophthalmopathy. TCR beta CDR3 regions were amplified from RNA. The HTBI primer set drove a first-round RT-PCR of the TCR CDR3. TCRdb passed the multiplex PCR reads through MiXCR, listing each CDR3 protein once. The sample lists about 570,000 distinct CDR3 sequences, 35% to 55% occurring once. Sample: peripheral blood or thyroid tissue (not recorded which). These receptors originate from an adult woman with Graves' disease, either hyperthyroidism or ophthalmopathy (not recorded which).

This clonotype was seen repeatedly, ten times or more. The chain joins TRBV7-8 to TRBJ2-6, with D perhaps TRBD1 or TRBD2 (6 bases each). The CDR3 has 18 residues. Germline assignment: CDR1 SGHVS and CDR2 FQNEAQ. Trimming cost V 0 bases and J 2 bases, with 14 bases left between them. For the CDR3, the DNA is TGTGCCAGCAGCTTAGCGGGGGGCGCTTTACCTGGGGCCAACGTCCTGACTTTC. This encodes CASSLAGGALPGANVLTF.

In this sample, this clonotype turned up a few times. The V gene is TRBV29-1, the J gene TRBJ2-7; 11 bases fit TRBD1. This CDR3 comprises 14 residues. V dropped 4 bases and J dropped 3; count of bases not matched to a gene: 5. Germline values: CDR1 SQVTM, CDR2 ANQGSEA. CDR3 sequence: CSVGGTGGIYEQYF. The DNA of the CDR3 is TGCAGCGTTGGCGGGACAGGGGGAATCTACGAGCAGTACTTC.

At least ten counts were recorded for this clonotype. V gene TRBV7-2 combines with J gene TRBJ2-2, with 8 bases lining up with TRBD2. Germline CDR1 and CDR2: SGHTA and FQGNSA. The CDR3 extends over 16 amino acids. V lost 5 bases to trimming and J lost 5 bases; unmatched junction nucleotides: 10. CDR3: CASSRSGSPSTGELFF. The CDR3 DNA sequence: TGTGCCAGCAGCCGGAGCGGGAGCCCGAGTACCGGGGAGCTGTTTTTT.

Note on this clonotype: A much larger clone sits a single nucleotide away, making a read error possible. V is TRBV10-2 and J is TRBJ2-7; TRBD1 agrees at 7 bases. Germline lookup yields CDR1 WSHSY and CDR2 SAAADI. The CDR3 spans 14 residues. In nucleotides, the CDR3 is TGCGCCAGCAGGGACACGACAGGGCCCTACGGGCAGTACTTC. Its protein is CASRDTTGPYGQYF.

This chain joins TRBV20-1 and TRBJ2-5; 10 bases are a match to TRBD2. The CDR3 runs to 16 residues. The germline V gene has CDR1 DFQATT and CDR2 SNEGSKA (reference sequence). J lost 4 bases, V lost 1 base, and 9 bases had no gene match. The CDR3: CSARGLTGTSAETQYF. CDR3 bases: TGCAGTGCTAGAGGGTTGACTGGGACTAGCGCAGAGACCCAGTACTTC.

This clonotype was recorded many times. The chain is built from TRBV5-8 and TRBJ1-4; possibly TRBD1 for D (6 bases). V shed 4 bases and J shed 7 bases, with 20 bases lying between them. The CDR3 runs to 16 residues. Germline assignment: CDR1 SGHTS and CDR2 YDEGEE. Here the CDR3 reads CASSPGTAPGAEKLFF. CDR3 bases: TGTGCCAGCAGCCCTGGGACCGCCCCGGGGGCTGAAAAACTGTTTTTT. Variable domain in full (rest from reference TRBV5-8 and TRBJ1-4): EAGVTQSPTHLIKTRGQQATLRCSPISGHTSVYWYQQALGLGLQFLLWYDEGEERNRGNFPPRFSGRQFPNYSSELNVNALELEDSALYLCASSPGTAPGAEKLFFGSGTQLSVL.

This clonotype was seen at least ten times. The chain employs TRBV7-9 and TRBJ2-7; 9 bases fit TRBD1. Per the germline V gene, CDR1 is SEHNR and CDR2 is FQNEAQ (reference sequence). V shed 0 bases and J 4 bases; nucleotides not matched to a gene: 7. The CDR3 length is 16 residues. The CDR3 nucleotides are TGTGCCAGCAGCTTAGCGCTGGGACAGGGAACGTACGAGCAGTACTTC. Its protein product is CASSLALGQGTYEQYF.

In this sample, this clonotype turned up many times. The genes are TRBV7-8 and TRBJ1-6; D is unclear. Germline V CDR1 and CDR2: SGHVS, FQNEAQ. The CDR3 has 12 residues. V dropped 5 bases and J dropped 9 bases, with 8 bases sitting between them. The CDR3 loop is CASSPDPSPLHF. CDR3 DNA sequence: TGTGCCAGCAGCCCCGACCCTTCACCCCTCCACTTT.

This clonotype appeared many times. V gene TRBV15 combines with J gene TRBJ2-7, with D possibly TRBD2 on 6 matching bases. Germline V gene lookup returns CDR1 LNHNV and CDR2 YYDKDF (reference sequence). The V and J ends lost 1 base and 2 bases respectively, with 21 bases between them. The CDR3 has 18 amino acids. The CDR3 DNA reads as TGTGCCACCAGCAGAGGAACCTCAGGAGGGGAGGTCCCCTACGAGCAGTACTTC. Protein: CATSRGTSGGEVPYEQYF.

The J gene is TRBJ2-2, the V gene TRBV29-1, with a weak D call TRBD2 (6 bases). The CDR3 loop spans 11 amino acids. CDR1 is SQVTM and CDR2 is ANQGSEA in the germline V gene. Between the trimmed V and J ends, which lost 8 bases and 5 bases, there was a span of 9 bases. CDR3 nucleotide sequence: TGCAGCTTAGGGAGGACCGGGGAGCTGTTTTTT. This codes for CSLGRTGELFF.

This clonotype was observed at least ten times. The chain joins TRBV2 to TRBJ2-3; 10 nucleotides align to TRBD2. Germline CDR1 and CDR2: SNHLY and FYNNEI. CDR3 size: 13 residues. V dropped 10 bases and J dropped 5; count of bases not matched to a gene: 6. The CDR3 sequence: CATGLAELDTQYF. The CDR3 bases are TGTGCCACAGGACTAGCGGAATTAGATACGCAGTATTTT. The whole variable domain, filled in from reference TRBV2 and TRBJ2-3, reads EPEVTQTPSHQVTQMGQEVILRCVPISNHLYFYWYRQILGQKVEFLVSFYNNEISEKSEIFDDQFSVERPDGSNFTLKIRSTKLEDSAMYFCATGLAELDTQYFGPGTRLTVL.

In its sample, this clonotype was seen many times. The genes are TRBV5-1 and TRBJ2-7, with 7 bases matching TRBD1. Germline CDR1 SGHRS, CDR2 YFSETQ. The CDR3 covers 14 residues. After removal of 3 bases from V and 3 bases from J, the junction contained 6 bases not matched to a gene. CDR3 bases: TGCGCCAGCAGCTCGTCAGGGGGTGGCTACGAGCAGTACTTC. It encodes CASSSSGGGYEQYF.

This clonotype appeared many times. J is TRBJ2-5 and V is TRBV7-9; no clear D gene. This CDR3 comprises 15 residues. V shed 1 base and J shed 1 base, with 10 bases lying between them. Germline V gene sequence: CDR1 SEHNR, CDR2 FQNEAQ (reference sequence). The CDR3 loop is CASSLGPGPQETQYF. The CDR3 DNA sequence: TGTGCCAGCAGCTTAGGTCCCGGCCCCCAAGAGACCCAGTACTTC.